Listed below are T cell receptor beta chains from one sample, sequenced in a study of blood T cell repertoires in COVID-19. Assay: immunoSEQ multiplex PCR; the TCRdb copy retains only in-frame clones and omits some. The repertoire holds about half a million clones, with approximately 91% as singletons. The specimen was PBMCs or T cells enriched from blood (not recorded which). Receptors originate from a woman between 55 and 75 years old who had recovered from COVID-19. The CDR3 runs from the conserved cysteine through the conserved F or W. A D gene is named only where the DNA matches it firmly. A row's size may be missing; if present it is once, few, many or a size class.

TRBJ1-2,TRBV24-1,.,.,CATSDHDSYGYTF,TGTGCCACCAGTGATCATGACAGCTATGGCTACACCTTC
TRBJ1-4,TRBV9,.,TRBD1,CASSAGTGGTNEKLFF,TGTGCCAGCAGCGCCGGGACAGGGGGGACTAATGAAAAACTGTTTTTT
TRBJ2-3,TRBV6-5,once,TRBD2,CASSPGTSGADTQYF,TGTGCCAGCAGCCCCGGGACTAGCGGTGCAGATACGCAGTATTTT
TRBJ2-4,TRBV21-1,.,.,CASSPRPGPLGAKNIQYF,TGTGCCAGCAGCCCCCGACCAGGGCCACTTGGGGCCAAAAACATTCAGTACTTC
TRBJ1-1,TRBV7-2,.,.,CASSLGGLGDTEAFF,TGTGCCAGCAGCTTGGGGGGGCTTGGGGACACTGAAGCTTTCTTT
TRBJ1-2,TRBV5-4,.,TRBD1,CASSGGQTGGSRYGYTF,TGTGCCAGCAGCGGGGGACAGACAGGGGGCTCCCGATATGGCTACACCTTC
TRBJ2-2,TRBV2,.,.,CASSPDFSGELFF,TGTGCCAGCAGTCCCGACTTCTCCGGGGAGCTGTTTTTT
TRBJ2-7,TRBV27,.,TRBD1,CASSLLPGQGSSYEQYF,TGTGCCAGCAGTTTGTTACCGGGACAGGGGAGCTCCTACGAGCAGTACTTC
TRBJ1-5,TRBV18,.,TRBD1,CASSPGQGGRNQPQHF,TGTGCCAGCTCACCGGGACAGGGCGGTCGCAATCAGCCCCAGCATTTT
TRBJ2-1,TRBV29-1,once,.,CSVGNNEQFF,TGCAGCGTCGGGAACAATGAGCAGTTCTTC
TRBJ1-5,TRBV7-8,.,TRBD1,CASSRTTGDRQPQHF,TGTGCCAGCAGCCGTACGACAGGGGATCGACAGCCCCAGCATTTT